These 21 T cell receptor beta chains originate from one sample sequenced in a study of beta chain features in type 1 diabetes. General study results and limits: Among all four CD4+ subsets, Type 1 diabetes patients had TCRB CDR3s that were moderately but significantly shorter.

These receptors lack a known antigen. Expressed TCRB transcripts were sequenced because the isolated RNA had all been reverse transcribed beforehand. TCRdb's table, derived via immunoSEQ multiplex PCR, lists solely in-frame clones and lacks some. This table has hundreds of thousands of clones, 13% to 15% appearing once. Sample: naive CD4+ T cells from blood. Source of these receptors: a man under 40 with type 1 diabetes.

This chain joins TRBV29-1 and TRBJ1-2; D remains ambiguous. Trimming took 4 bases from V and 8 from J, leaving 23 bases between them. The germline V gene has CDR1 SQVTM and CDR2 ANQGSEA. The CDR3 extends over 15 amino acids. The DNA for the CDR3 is TGCAGCGTTGGGGTGAGACTCTCGAAGGTTGGGGGCTACACCTTC. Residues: CSVGVRLSKVGGYTF.

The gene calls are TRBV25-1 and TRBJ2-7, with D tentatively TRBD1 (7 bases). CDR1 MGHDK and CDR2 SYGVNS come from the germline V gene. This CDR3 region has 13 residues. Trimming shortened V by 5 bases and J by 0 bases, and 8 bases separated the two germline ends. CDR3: CASSQGGSYEQYF. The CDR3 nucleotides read TGTGCCAGCAGTCAGGGGGGCTCCTACGAGCAGTACTTC.

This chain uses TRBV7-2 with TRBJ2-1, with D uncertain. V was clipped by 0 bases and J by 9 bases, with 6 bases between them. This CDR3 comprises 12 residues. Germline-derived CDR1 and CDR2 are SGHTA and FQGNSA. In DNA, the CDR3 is TGTGCCAGCAGCTTAGCGCGCGCTGAGCAGTTCTTC. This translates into CASSLARAEQFF. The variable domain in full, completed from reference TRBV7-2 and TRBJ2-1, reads GAGVSQSPSNKVTEKGKDVELRCDPISGHTALYWYRQSLGQGLEFLIYFQGNSAPDKSGLPSDRFSAERTGGSVSTLTIQRTQQEDSAVYLCASSLARAEQFFGPGTRLTVL.

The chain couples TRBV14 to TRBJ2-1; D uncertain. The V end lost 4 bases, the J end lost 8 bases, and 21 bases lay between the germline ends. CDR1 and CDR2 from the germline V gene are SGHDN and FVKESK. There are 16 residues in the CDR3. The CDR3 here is CASSLLGGPKLHEQFF. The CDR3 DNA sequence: TGTGCCAGCAGCCTCCTCGGCGGTCCTAAGCTCCATGAGCAGTTCTTC.

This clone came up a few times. CDR3 sequence (DNA): TGTGCCAGCAGTGCCTATCGGACAGGGAACCACAATGAGCAGTTCTTC. This codes for CASSAYRTGNHNEQFF. J is TRBJ2-1 and V is TRBV25-1; TRBD1 agrees at 8 bases. The CDR3 length is 16 residues. Germline assignment: CDR1 MGHDK and CDR2 SYGVNS. The V segment lost 4 bases and the J segment 5 bases; nucleotides outside the gene matches: 10.

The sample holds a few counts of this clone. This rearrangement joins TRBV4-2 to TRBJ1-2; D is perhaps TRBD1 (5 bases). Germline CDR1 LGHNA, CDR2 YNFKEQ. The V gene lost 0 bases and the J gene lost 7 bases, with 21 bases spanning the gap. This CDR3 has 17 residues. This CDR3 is CASSQEGVGGGSRGYTF. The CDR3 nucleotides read TGTGCCAGCAGCCAAGAGGGAGTCGGGGGGGGATCGCGTGGCTACACCTTC.

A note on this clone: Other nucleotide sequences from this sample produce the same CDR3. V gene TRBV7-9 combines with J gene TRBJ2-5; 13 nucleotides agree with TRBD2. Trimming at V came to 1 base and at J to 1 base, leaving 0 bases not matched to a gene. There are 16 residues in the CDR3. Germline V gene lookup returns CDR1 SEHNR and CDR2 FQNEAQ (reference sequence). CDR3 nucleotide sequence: TGTGCCAGCAGCTTAGGGACTAGCGGGAGCCAAGAGACCCAGTACTTC. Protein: CASSLGTSGSQETQYF. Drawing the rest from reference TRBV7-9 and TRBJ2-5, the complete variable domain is DTGVSQNPRHKITKRGQNVTFRCDPISEHNRLYWYRQTLGQGPEFLTYFQNEAQLEKSRLLSDRFSAERPKGSFSTLEIQRTEQGDSAMYLCASSLGTSGSQETQYFGPGTRLLVL.

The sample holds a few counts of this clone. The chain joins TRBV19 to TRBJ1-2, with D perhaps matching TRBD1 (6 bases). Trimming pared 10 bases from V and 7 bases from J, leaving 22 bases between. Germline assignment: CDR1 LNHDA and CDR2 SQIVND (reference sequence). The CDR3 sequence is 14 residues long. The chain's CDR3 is CATRFPGQAIGYTF. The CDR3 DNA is TGTGCCACCCGATTCCCGGGACAAGCAATTGGCTACACCTTC.

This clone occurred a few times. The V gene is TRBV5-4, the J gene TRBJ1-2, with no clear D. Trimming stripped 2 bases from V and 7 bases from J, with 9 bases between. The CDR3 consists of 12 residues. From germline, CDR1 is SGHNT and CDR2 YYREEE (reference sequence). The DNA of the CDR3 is TGTGCCAGCAGCTTCCTACAGTCTGGCTACACCTTC. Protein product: CASSFLQSGYTF. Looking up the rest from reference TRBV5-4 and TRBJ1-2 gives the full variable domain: ETGVTQSPTHLIKTRGQQVTLRCSSQSGHNTVSWYQQALGQGPQFIFQYYREEENGRGNFPPRFSGLQFPNYSSELNVNALELDDSALYLCASSFLQSGYTFGSGTRLTVV.

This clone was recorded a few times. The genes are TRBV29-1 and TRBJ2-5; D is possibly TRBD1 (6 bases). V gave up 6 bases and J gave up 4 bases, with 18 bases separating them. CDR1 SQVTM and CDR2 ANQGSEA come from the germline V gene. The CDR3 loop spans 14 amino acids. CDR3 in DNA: TGCAGCGTGGAAACCACCCAGGGGAGAGAGACCCAGTACTTC. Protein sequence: CSVETTQGRETQYF.

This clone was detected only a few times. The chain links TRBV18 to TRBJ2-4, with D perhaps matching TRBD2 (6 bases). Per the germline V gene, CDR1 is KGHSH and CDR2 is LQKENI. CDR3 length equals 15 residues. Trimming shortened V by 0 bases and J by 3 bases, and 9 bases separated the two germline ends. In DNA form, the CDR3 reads TGTGCCAGCTCACCACCGCAGGGAGGCAAAAACATTCAGTACTTC. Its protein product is CASSPPQGGKNIQYF.

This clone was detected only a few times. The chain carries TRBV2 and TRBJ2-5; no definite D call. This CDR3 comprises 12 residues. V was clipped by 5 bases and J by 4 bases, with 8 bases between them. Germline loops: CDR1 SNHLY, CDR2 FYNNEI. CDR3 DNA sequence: TGTGCCAGCAGTCACTCACCAGAGACCCAGTACTTC. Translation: CASSHSPETQYF. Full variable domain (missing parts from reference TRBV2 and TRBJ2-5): EPEVTQTPSHQVTQMGQEVILRCVPISNHLYFYWYRQILGQKVEFLVSFYNNEISEKSEIFDDQFSVERPDGSNFTLKIRSTKLEDSAMYFCASSHSPETQYFGPGTRLLVL.

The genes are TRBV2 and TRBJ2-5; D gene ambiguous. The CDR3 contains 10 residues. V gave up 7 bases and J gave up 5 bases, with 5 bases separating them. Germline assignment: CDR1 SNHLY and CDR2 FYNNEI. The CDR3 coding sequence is TGTGCCAGCAAGAGGGAGACCCAGTACTTC. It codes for CASKRETQYF.

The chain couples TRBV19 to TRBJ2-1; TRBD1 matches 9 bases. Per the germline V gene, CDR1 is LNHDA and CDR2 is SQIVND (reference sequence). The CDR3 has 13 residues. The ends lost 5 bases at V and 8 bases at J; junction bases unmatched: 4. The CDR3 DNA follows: TGTGCCAGTAGTCTGGGACAGGGACATGAGCAGTTCTTC. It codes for CASSLGQGHEQFF.

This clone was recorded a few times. Here the CDR3 reads CASRRDSGVNEQFF. The CDR3 nucleotides are TGTGCCAGCAGGAGGGACAGCGGAGTGAATGAGCAGTTCTTC. V and J are TRBV7-3 and TRBJ2-1, with TRBD1 matching over 7 bases. The CDR3 is made up of 14 amino acids. CDR1 and CDR2 from the germline V gene are SGHTA and FQGTGA. J gave up 7 bases and V 6 bases, and 9 bases lay outside the gene matches.

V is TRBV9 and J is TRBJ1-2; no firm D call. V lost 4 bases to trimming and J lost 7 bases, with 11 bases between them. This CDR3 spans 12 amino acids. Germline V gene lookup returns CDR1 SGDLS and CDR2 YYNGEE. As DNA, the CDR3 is TGTGCCAGCAGCCGACCAAGAGGTGGCTACACCTTC. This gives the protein CASSRPRGGYTF.

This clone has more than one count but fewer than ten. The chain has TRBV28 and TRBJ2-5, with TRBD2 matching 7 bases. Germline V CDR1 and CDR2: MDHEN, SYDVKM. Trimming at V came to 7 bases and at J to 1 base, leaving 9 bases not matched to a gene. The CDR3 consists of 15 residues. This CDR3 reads CASTLGSGFQETQYF. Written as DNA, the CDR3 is TGTGCCAGCACTTTGGGTAGCGGGTTCCAAGAGACCCAGTACTTC.

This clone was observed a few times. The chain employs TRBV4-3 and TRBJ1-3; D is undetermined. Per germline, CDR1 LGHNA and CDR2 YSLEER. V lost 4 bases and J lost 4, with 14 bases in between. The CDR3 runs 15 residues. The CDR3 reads CASSPARVGGNTIYF. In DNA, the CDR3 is TGCGCCAGCAGCCCCGCCCGGGTAGGAGGAAACACCATATATTTT.

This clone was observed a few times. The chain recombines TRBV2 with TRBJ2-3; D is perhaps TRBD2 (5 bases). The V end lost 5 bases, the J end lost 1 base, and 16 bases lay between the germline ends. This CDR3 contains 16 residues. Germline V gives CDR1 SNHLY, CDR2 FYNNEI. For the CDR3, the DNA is TGTGCCAGCAGTCCAAGACTGGACTGGGGCACAGATACGCAGTATTTT. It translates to CASSPRLDWGTDTQYF.

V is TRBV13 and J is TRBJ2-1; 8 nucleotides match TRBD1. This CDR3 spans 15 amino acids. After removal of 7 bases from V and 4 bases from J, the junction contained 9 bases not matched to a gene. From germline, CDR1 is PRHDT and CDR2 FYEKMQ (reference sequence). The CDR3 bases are TGTGCCAGCACCAATACAGGGGGAACTTACAATGAGCAGTTCTTC. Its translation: CASTNTGGTYNEQFF.

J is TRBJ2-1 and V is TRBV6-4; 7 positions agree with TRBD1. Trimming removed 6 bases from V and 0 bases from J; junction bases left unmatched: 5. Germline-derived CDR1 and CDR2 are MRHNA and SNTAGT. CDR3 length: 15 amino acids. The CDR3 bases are TGTGCCAGCAGCGCGGACAGGAGCTCCTACAATGAGCAGTTCTTC. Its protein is CASSADRSSYNEQFF.